This T cell receptor (beta chain) comes out of a study of cytomegalovirus exposure and HLA in healthy donors. The CDR3 contains 14 residues. The germline gives CDR1 PRHDT, CDR2 FYEKMQ (reference sequence). The ends lost 5 bases at V and 7 bases at J; junction bases unmatched: 7. PCR employed 60 Vbeta and 13 Jbeta primers. Profiling relied on immunoSEQ multiplex PCR, and the TCRdb table lists in-frame clones only, not all of them. The sample lists 190,000 or so clones; 80% were seen once. General study points: Rates of TCR association differed by HLA locus in a later analysis, with DRB1 highest and HLA-C lowest. Most CMV-associated TCR beta chains appeared HLA-restricted in a later analysis. Cytomegalovirus status was reportedly diagnosed by the classifier with high sensitivity and specificity.

Notes on this clone: The antigen remains unidentified.

The source is a boy younger than 18 in good health and CMV-seronegative. Material for sequencing was PBMCs. The chain links TRBV13 to TRBJ2-3; TRBD1 matches at 9 bases. CDR3 sequence: CASSARTGDYTQYF. Written as DNA, the CDR3 is TGTGCCAGCAGCGCCCGGACAGGGGACTATACGCAGTATTTT. The full variable domain, with the rest looked up from reference TRBV13 and TRBJ2-3, is AAGVIQSPRHLIKEKRETATLKCYPIPRHDTVYWYQQGPGQDPQFLISFYEKMQSDKGSIPDRFSAQQFSDYHSELNMSSLELGDSALYFCASSARTGDYTQYFGPGTRLTVL.